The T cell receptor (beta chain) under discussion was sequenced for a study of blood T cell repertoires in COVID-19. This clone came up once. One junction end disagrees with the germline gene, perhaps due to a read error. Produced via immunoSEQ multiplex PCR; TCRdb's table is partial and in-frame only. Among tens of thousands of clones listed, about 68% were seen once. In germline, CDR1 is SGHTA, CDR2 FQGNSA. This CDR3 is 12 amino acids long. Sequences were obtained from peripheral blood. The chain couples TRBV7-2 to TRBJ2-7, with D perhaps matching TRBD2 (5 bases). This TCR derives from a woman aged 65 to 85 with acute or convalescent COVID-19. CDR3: CASSLARHEQYF. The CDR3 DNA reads TGTGCCAGCAGCCTAGCTCGTCACGAGCAGTACTTC.